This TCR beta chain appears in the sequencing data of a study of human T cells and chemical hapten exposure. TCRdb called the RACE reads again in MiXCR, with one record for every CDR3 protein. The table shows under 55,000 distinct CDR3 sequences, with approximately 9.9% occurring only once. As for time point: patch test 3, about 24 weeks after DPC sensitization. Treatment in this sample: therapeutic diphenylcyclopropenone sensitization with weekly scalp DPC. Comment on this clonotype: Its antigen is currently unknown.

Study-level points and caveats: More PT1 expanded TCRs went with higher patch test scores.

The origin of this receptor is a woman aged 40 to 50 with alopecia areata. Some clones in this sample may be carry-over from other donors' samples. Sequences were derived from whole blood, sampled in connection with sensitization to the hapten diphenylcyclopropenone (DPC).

In DNA form, the CDR3 reads TGCGCCAGCAGCTTAACAGGGGACTACGAGCAGTACTTC. This gives the protein CASSLTGDYEQYF. The chain recombines TRBV5-1 with TRBJ2-7; 7 positions match TRBD1. CDR3 length: 13 residues. The ends lost 2 bases at V and 3 bases at J; junction bases unmatched: 2. CDR1 and CDR2 from the germline V gene are SGHRS and YFSETQ.